These T cell receptor beta chains were read from a single sample in a study of blood T cells in healthy people across ages. TCRdb reprocessed the 5' RACE reads via MiXCR and lists one record per CDR3 protein. Altogether 660,000 or so distinct CDR3 sequences are present, about 54% being singletons, with the ten largest covering 30% to 40%. Sequenced input: blood. These receptors were obtained from a man in his sixties in good health. Each CDR3 is given with its conserved first and last residue. A D gene is named only where the DNA matches it firmly. A row's size may be missing; if present it is once, few, many or a size class.

d_call | j_call | v_call | clone_size | cdr3_aa | cdr3_nt
TRBD2 | TRBJ2-3 | TRBV12-3/TRBV12-4 | few | CASSLAASGDTDTQYF | TGTGCCAGCAGTTTAGCCGCTAGCGGGGACACAGATACGCAGTATTTT
- | TRBJ2-3 | TRBV7-2 | few | CASSLGNSGYTDTQYF | TGTGCCAGCAGCTTAGGGAACTCGGGTTACACAGATACGCAGTATTTT
- | TRBJ1-2 | TRBV6-5 | - | CATAWGSTGYGYTF | TGTGCCACCGCGTGGGGGAGTACGGGCTATGGCTACACCTTC
- | TRBJ2-1 | TRBV9 | few | CASSPRQAAYNEQFF | TGTGCCAGCAGCCCCAGACAAGCCGCCTACAATGAGCAGTTCTTC
TRBD1 | TRBJ1-6 | TRBV6-6 | - | CASSPPRRGLRASPLHF | TGTGCCAGCAGCCCCCCTCGCAGGGGGCTAAGAGCGTCACCCCTCCACTTT
TRBD1 | TRBJ2-7 | TRBV2 | - | CASSEGQGREQYF | TGTGCCAGCAGTGAAGGACAGGGGCGCGAGCAGTACTTC
TRBD2 | TRBJ2-3 | TRBV7-2 | - | CASSRTSGGSDTQYF | TGTGCCAGCAGCCGGACTAGCGGGGGGTCAGATACGCAGTATTTT
- | TRBJ1-2 | TRBV5-4 | - | CASSVDTTTGYGYTF | TGTGCCAGCAGCGTGGACACAACTACGGGCTATGGCTACACCTTC
TRBD1 | TRBJ2-7 | TRBV28 | - | CASSTRDSTYEQYF | TGTGCCAGCAGTACCCGGGACAGCACCTACGAGCAGTACTTC
- | TRBJ2-5 | TRBV20-1 | few | CSAPLPGKETQYF | TGCAGTGCTCCCCTCCCGGGAAAAGAGACCCAGTACTTC
TRBD1 | TRBJ2-7 | TRBV6-6 | - | CASSFSTLGQGGSSYEQYF | TGTGCCAGCAGTTTTTCCACCTTAGGACAGGGGGGGAGTTCCTACGAGCAGTACTTC
- | TRBJ1-4 | TRBV4-1 | - | CASSQGGGENEKLFF | TGCGCCAGCAGCCAAGGAGGGGGGGAGAATGAAAAACTGTTTTTT
TRBD1 | TRBJ1-1 | TRBV29-1 | - | CSVDRPGGHTEAFF | TGCAGCGTTGATAGGCCAGGGGGGCACACTGAAGCTTTCTTT
- | TRBJ2-5 | TRBV12-3/TRBV12-4 | few | CASSPYGVAQYF | TGTGCCAGCAGCCCTTACGGAGTCGCGCAGTACTTC
- | TRBJ1-2 | TRBV20-1 | - | CSASPRGRGDNYGYTF | TGCAGTGCTAGCCCACGCGGCAGGGGCGATAACTATGGCTACACCTTC
- | TRBJ2-5 | TRBV2 | once | CASSDLQGGETRYF | TGTGCCAGCAGTGATCTCCAGGGCGGGGAGACCCGGTACTTC
- | TRBJ2-1 | TRBV5-1 | - | CASRDNPRSYNEQFF | TGCGCCAGCAGGGACAACCCGCGCTCCTACAATGAGCAGTTCTTC
- | TRBJ1-1 | TRBV7-2 | - | CASSSGQRQQEAFF | TGTGCCAGCAGCTCCGGACAGCGCCAACAGGAAGCTTTCTTT
- | TRBJ2-5 | TRBV14 | - | CASSPQLGQETQYF | TGTGCCAGCAGCCCCCAACTCGGACAAGAGACCCAGTACTTC
- | TRBJ2-5 | TRBV18 | once | CASSPSWEETQYF | TGTGCCAGCTCACCGTCTTGGGAAGAGACCCAGTACTTC
- | TRBJ2-5 | TRBV5-4 | - | CASSPGTVTETQYF | TGTGCCAGCAGCCCAGGGACTGTGACAGAGACCCAGTACTTC
TRBD2 | TRBJ2-5 | TRBV5-1 | - | CASSGLAEAQETQYF | TGCGCCAGCAGCGGACTAGCGGAGGCCCAAGAGACCCAGTACTTC
- | TRBJ2-7 | TRBV12-3/TRBV12-4 | - | CASSDKSYEQYF | TGTGCCAGCAGTGACAAATCCTACGAGCAGTACTTC
- | TRBJ1-5 | TRBV4-2 | - | CASSQALYSNQPQHF | TGTGCCAGCAGCCAAGCACTTTATAGCAATCAGCCCCAGCATTTT
- | TRBJ1-6 | TRBV20-1 | - | CSARDPRVRSPLHF | TGCAGTGCTAGAGATCCCAGGGTACGGTCACCCCTCCACTTT
- | TRBJ2-3 | TRBV27 | - | CASSLSSGDTQYF | TGTGCCAGCAGTTTATCGTCAGGGGATACGCAGTATTTT
TRBD2 | TRBJ2-5 | TRBV12-3/TRBV12-4 | - | CASSLGPIGLAGPGGTQYF | TGTGCCAGCAGTTTAGGCCCTATCGGACTAGCGGGGCCGGGGGGGACCCAGTACTTC
- | TRBJ2-7 | TRBV4-2 | once | CASSQDGAGGYNEQYF | TGTGCCAGCAGCCAAGATGGGGCAGGGGGGTACAATGAGCAGTACTTC
- | TRBJ1-5 | TRBV7-2 | - | CASSPTHQGYNQPQHF | TGTGCCAGCAGCCCCACACACCAGGGGTACAATCAGCCCCAGCATTTT
- | TRBJ1-4 | TRBV7-9 | - | CASSSRTDPNEKLFF | TGTGCCAGCAGCTCCCGGACGGATCCGAATGAAAAACTGTTTTTT
TRBD2 | TRBJ2-1 | TRBV7-2 | - | CASSLNSGAMGEQFF | TGTGCCAGCAGCTTGAATAGCGGGGCCATGGGGGAGCAGTTCTTC
- | TRBJ2-5 | TRBV20-1 | - | CSARPGAQETQYF | TGCAGTGCCCGCCCGGGGGCCCAAGAGACCCAGTACTTC
- | TRBJ1-1 | TRBV3-1 | - | CASSSLGEAFF | TGTGCCAGCAGCTCCCTAGGTGAAGCTTTCTTT
TRBD2 | TRBJ2-7 | TRBV6-5 | - | CASSYGSSGGYEQYF | TGTGCCAGCAGTTACGGGTCTAGCGGGGGGTACGAGCAGTACTTC
- | TRBJ2-5 | TRBV5-1 | many | CASSLGEWVEDQYF | TGCGCCAGCAGCTTGGGAGAGTGGGTCGAGGACCAGTACTTC
- | TRBJ2-7 | TRBV5-1 | - | CASSLTGLPNRQYF | TGCGCCAGCAGCCTGACAGGCCTCCCCAATCGGCAGTACTTC
TRBD1 | TRBJ2-1 | TRBV7-9 | - | CASSLGYLAGGSEQFF | TGTGCCAGCAGCTTAGGTTATCTAGCAGGGGGCAGTGAGCAGTTCTTC
TRBD1 | TRBJ2-7 | TRBV28 | few | CAIGQGEQGAPYEQYF | TGTGCCATCGGACAGGGGGAGCAGGGAGCCCCCTACGAGCAGTACTTC
- | TRBJ2-5 | TRBV7-8 | - | CASSLVGVGNQETQYF | TGTGCCAGCAGCTTAGTAGGGGTAGGGAACCAAGAGACCCAGTACTTC
TRBD1 | TRBJ2-1 | TRBV12-3/TRBV12-4 | - | CASRSGTAYNEQFF | TGTGCCAGCAGATCCGGGACAGCCTACAATGAGCAGTTCTTC
- | TRBJ2-7 | TRBV4-2 | - | CASSLRDTGPYEQYF | TGTGCCAGCAGCCTCCGGGACACTGGGCCCTACGAGCAGTACTTC
TRBD1 | TRBJ2-7 | TRBV15 | few | CATSRDRTGGYEQYF | TGTGCCACCAGCAGAGATAGGACAGGGGGCTACGAGCAGTACTTC
- | TRBJ1-2 | TRBV12-5 | - | CASGLDGKVDGYTF | TGTGCTAGTGGTTTAGACGGCAAGGTGGATGGCTACACCTTC
- | TRBJ1-4 | TRBV7-9 | - | CASSADRSGGEKLFF | TGTGCCAGCAGCGCCGACAGGTCGGGGGGTGAAAAACTGTTTTTT
- | TRBJ2-1 | TRBV5-1 | once | CASSTGDYYNEQFF | TGCGCCAGCAGCACGGGGGATTACTACAATGAGCAGTTCTTC
- | TRBJ2-6 | TRBV7-2 | - | CASSSGAWGANVLTF | TGTGCCAGCAGCTCAGGGGCGTGGGGGGCCAACGTCCTGACTTTC
- | TRBJ1-1 | TRBV6-5 | - | CASSYSQISNTEAFF | TGTGCCAGCAGTTACTCTCAGATATCGAACACTGAAGCTTTCTTT
- | TRBJ1-6 | TRBV10-3 | - | CAISESAAGLNSPLHF | TGTGCCATCAGTGAGTCGGCGGCAGGCCTAAATTCACCCCTCCACTTT
TRBD2 | TRBJ2-3 | TRBV20-1 | - | CSARGEGGTDTQYF | TGCAGTGCTAGGGGGGAGGGCGGCACAGATACTCAGTATTTT
- | TRBJ2-1 | TRBV15 | - | CATSRDRGRGYEQFF | TGTGCCACCAGCAGAGATCGGGGCAGGGGCTATGAGCAGTTCTTC
- | TRBJ2-7 | TRBV2 | few | CASEPLGADEQYF | TGTGCCAGTGAACCCCTGGGGGCGGACGAGCAGTACTTC
TRBD2 | TRBJ2-5 | TRBV20-1 | - | CSAPQYSGGAETQYF | TGCAGTGCCCCACAGTACAGCGGGGGGGCGGAGACCCAGTACTTC
- | TRBJ2-4 | TRBV12-3/TRBV12-4 | many | CASTPPGTNIQYF | TGTGCCAGCACCCCGCCGGGGACCAACATTCAGTACTTC